This T cell receptor beta chain emerged from a study of cytomegalovirus exposure and HLA in healthy donors. The CDR3 is 13 residues long. In germline, CDR1 is MNHEY, CDR2 SMNVEV (reference sequence). Trimming removed 11 bases at V and 0 bases at J, with 13 bases between. In the PCR, 60 Vbeta and 13 Jbeta primers were used. Data came from immunoSEQ multiplex PCR; TCRdb stores just in-frame clones and leaves some out. The sample holds nearly 200,000 clones; 70% to 85% are singletons and the top ten take 0.098%. The TCR comes from a boy between 2 and 10 years old in good health and CMV-seronegative. Sequences were obtained from PBMCs. This chain links TRBV27 with TRBJ1-1; D not certain. The CDR3 nucleotides read TGTGCCGTCAGAACACAAATGAACACTGAAGCTTTCTTT. Translation gives CAVRTQMNTEAFF.